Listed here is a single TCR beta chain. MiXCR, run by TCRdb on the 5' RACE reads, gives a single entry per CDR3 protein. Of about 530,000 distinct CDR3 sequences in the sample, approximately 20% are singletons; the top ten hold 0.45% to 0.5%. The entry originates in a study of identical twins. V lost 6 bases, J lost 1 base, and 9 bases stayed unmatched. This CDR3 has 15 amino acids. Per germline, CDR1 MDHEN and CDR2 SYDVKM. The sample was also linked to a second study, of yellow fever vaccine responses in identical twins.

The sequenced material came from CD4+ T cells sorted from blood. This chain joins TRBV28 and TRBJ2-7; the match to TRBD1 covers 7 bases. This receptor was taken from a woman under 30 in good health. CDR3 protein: CASRLTGQASYEQYF. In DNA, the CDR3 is TGTGCCAGCAGACTGACTGGACAGGCGTCCTACGAGCAGTACTTC. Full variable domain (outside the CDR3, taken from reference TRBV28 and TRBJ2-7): DVKVTQSSRYLVKRTGEKVFLECVQDMDHENMFWYRQDPGLGLRLIYFSYDVKMKEKGDIPEGYSVSREKKERFSLILESASTNQTSMYLCASRLTGQASYEQYFGPGTRLTVT.